This T cell receptor beta chain was retrieved from a study of cytomegalovirus exposure and HLA in healthy donors. Study in general: An earlier analysis identified 120 million or so unique TCR beta sequences in about 180 million T cells. Whole-study results and caveats: When analyzed later, the rates of TCR association showed variation by HLA locus, with DRB1 the most and HLA-C the fewest. The study flagged some 170 TCR beta chains as cytomegalovirus-associated. Presence/absence analyses rested on an assumption that sequencing depth was roughly uniform across donors.

V gave up 4 bases and J gave up 1 base, with 7 bases separating them. Germline CDR1 reads SQVTM; CDR2 reads ANQGSEA. The CDR3 has 12 amino acids. Primers included in the PCR were 60 Vbeta and 13 Jbeta primers. Profiled with immunoSEQ multiplex PCR; TCRdb holds only in-frame clones, not every one. Here the sample spans 100,000 to 150,000 clones, 8% to 11% being singletons. Regarding this clone: Its antigen remains unknown.

Sequenced: PBMCs. The receptor was isolated from a woman aged 18-30 years in good health and CMV-seropositive. This sequence joins TRBV29-1 and TRBJ1-1; maybe TRBD1 (5 bases). The CDR3 here is CSVGQTNTEAFF. The CDR3 bases are TGCAGCGTTGGACAGACGAACACTGAAGCTTTCTTT.